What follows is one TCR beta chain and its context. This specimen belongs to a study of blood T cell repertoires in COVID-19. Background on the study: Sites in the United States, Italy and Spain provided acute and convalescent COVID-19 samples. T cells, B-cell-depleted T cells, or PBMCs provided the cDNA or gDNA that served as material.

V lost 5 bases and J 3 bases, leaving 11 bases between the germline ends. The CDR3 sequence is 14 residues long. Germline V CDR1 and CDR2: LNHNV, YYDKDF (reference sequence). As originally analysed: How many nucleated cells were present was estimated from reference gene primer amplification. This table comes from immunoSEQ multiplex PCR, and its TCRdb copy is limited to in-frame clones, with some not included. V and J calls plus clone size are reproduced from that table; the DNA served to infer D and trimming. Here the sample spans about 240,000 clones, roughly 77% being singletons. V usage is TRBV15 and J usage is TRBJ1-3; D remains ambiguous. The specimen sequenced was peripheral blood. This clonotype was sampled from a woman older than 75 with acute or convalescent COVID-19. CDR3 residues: CATSPGEGGNTIYF. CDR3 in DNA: TGTGCCACCAGCCCTGGCGAGGGTGGAAACACCATATATTTT.